What follows is one T cell receptor (beta chain) and its context. This record comes from a study of blood T cells in healthy people across ages. A J-beta primer mix and a sample-barcoded 5' primer were used in a second PCR of roughly 7 to 12 cycles. MiXCR, run by TCRdb on the 5' RACE reads, gives a single entry per CDR3 protein. The table lists roughly 1,000,000 distinct CDR3 sequences, approximately 25% of them singletons, with 0.65% to 0.95% in the top ten. After removal of 2 bases from V and 7 bases from J, the junction contained 7 bases not matched to a gene. CDR1 and CDR2 (germline): SGHTA, FQGTGA. CDR3 length equals 14 residues. These data were likewise used in another study, on T cells of mothers and their children.

V is TRBV7-3 and J is TRBJ2-5, with 7 bases aligning to TRBD1. Material: blood. This TCR was recovered from a girl aged 2-10 years in good health. For the CDR3, the DNA is TGTGCCAGCAGCTTATCTGGCCCAGGGGGGACCCAGTACTTC. This codes for CASSLSGPGGTQYF.